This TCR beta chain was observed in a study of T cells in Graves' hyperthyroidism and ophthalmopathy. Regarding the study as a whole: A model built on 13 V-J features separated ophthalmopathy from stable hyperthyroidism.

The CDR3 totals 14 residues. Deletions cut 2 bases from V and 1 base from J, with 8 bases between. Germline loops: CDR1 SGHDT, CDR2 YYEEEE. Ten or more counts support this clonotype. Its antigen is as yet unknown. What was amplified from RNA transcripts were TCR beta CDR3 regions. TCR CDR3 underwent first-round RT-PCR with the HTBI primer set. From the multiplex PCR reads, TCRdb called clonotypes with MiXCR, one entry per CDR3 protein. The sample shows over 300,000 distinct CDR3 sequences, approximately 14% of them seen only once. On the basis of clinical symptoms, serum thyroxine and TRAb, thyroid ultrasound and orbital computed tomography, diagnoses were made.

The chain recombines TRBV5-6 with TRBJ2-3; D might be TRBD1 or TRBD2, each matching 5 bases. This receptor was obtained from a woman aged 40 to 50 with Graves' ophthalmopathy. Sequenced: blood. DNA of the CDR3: TGTGCCAGCAGCTTTGGGGGTGGCACAGATACGCAGTATTTT. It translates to CASSFGGGTDTQYF.